Listed here are 10 T cell receptor beta chains from one sample, sequenced in a study of blood T cell repertoires in COVID-19. Some clones are missing from TCRdb's copy, which holds only in-frame ones; the method was immunoSEQ multiplex PCR. The sample has approximately 260,000 clones, 90% seen once; the top ten hold 3.7%. Sequenced: peripheral blood. The receptor set was obtained from a woman in her thirties or forties with acute or convalescent COVID-19.

This clone showed up just a few times. The rearrangement uses TRBV6-7 and TRBJ1-1; D may be TRBD1 (5 bases). TRBV6-7 is an ORF for which the function is uncertain. The V and J ends lost 7 bases and 0 bases respectively, with 18 bases between them. The CDR3 has 16 residues. The DNA for the CDR3 is TGTGCCAGCACCCACCAGGAGGGGATCCTGAACACTGAAGCTTTCTTT. Residues: CASTHQEGILNTEAFF.

This chain joins TRBV3-1 (or the pseudogene TRBV3-2) and TRBJ1-2, with a tentative D call TRBD1 (6 bases). The CDR3 covers 15 residues. V lost 0 bases and J lost 4, with 12 bases in between. CDR1 and CDR2 from the germline V gene are LGHDT and YNNKEL (reference sequence). CDR3 sequence (DNA): TGTGCCAGCAGCCAAGACTACCAGGGGTCCTATGGCTACACCTTC. Residues: CASSQDYQGSYGYTF.

The chain employs TRBV9 and TRBJ1-6; a weak D match, TRBD1 (6 bases). Germline values: CDR1 SGDLS, CDR2 YYNGEE. Trimming took off 0 bases at V and 7 bases at J, with 11 bases between the two ends. There are 15 residues in the CDR3. CDR3 nucleotide sequence: TGTGCCAGCAGCGTAGGACAGGCCGGGAATTCACCCCTCCACTTT. The encoded protein is CASSVGQAGNSPLHF.

The chain links TRBV12-3 or TRBV12-4 to TRBJ2-3, with D perhaps matching TRBD2 (5 bases). V lost 3 bases, J lost 3 bases, and 7 bases lay in between. The CDR3 consists of 13 residues. Written as DNA, the CDR3 is TGTGCCAGCAGTTTCTTAGCGACAGATACGCAGTATTTT. Amino acids: CASSFLATDTQYF.

With respect to this clone: This CDR3 is also generated by other DNA sequences in the sample. This chain links TRBV24-1 with TRBJ1-2; D ambiguous. Germline CDR1 is KGHDR and CDR2 is SFDVKD. V gave up 2 bases and J gave up 4 bases, with 4 bases separating them. The CDR3 length is 12 residues. The DNA of the CDR3 is TGTGCCACCAGTGATTCAGGCTATGGCTACACCTTC. It codes for CATSDSGYGYTF.

The V and J genes are TRBV5-1 and TRBJ2-3, with a tentative D call TRBD2 (5 bases). The CDR3 runs 16 residues. V was clipped by 2 bases and J by 0 bases, with 13 bases between them. Germline lookup yields CDR1 SGHRS and CDR2 YFSETQ. CDR3 amino acids: CASSFNAGSSTDTQYF. The CDR3 bases are TGCGCCAGCAGCTTCAACGCGGGCTCTAGCACAGATACGCAGTATTTT.

The chain is built from TRBV30 and TRBJ2-3, with 7 bases identical to TRBD2. V lost 4 bases to trimming and J lost 0 bases; unmatched junction nucleotides: 7. This CDR3 is 15 amino acids long. Germline assignment: CDR1 GTSNPN and CDR2 SVGIG (reference sequence). The CDR3 bases are TGTGCCTGGACACGGGCGGGGGATAGCACAGATACGCAGTATTTT. Its protein product is CAWTRAGDSTDTQYF.

The count of this clone is one. The rearrangement links TRBV3-1 (or the pseudogene TRBV3-2) to TRBJ1-1, with D perhaps matching TRBD1 (5 bases). With 0 bases removed from V and 5 bases from J, the gap between germline ends came to 25 bases. From germline, CDR1 is LGHDT and CDR2 YNNKEL (reference sequence). This CDR3 has 19 amino acids. The CDR3 nucleotides read TGTGCCAGCAGCCAAGATCTGGCGGGATGGGGCGCGGAGGTGACTGAAGCTTTCTTT. It encodes CASSQDLAGWGAEVTEAFF.

The J gene is TRBJ1-1, the V gene TRBV4-1; 8 bases map to TRBD1. Per germline, CDR1 MGHRA and CDR2 YSYEKL. Unmatched junction bases numbered 6, after V lost 5 bases and J lost 1 base. CDR3 length equals 15 residues. CDR3 coding DNA: TGCGCCAGCAGCTTCGTGGGGACAGGGAACACTGAAGCTTTCTTT. Translation gives CASSFVGTGNTEAFF.

The chain links TRBV29-1 to TRBJ1-2; D is possibly TRBD1 (6 bases). CDR3 size: 12 residues. Germline-derived CDR1 and CDR2 are SQVTM and ANQGSEA. For the CDR3, the DNA is TGCACTACGCGGGGGGCACCTTGGGGCTACACCTTC. As protein: CTTRGAPWGYTF.